This is a list of T cell receptor beta chains from one sample in a study of spatial heterogeneity in lung cancer. TCRdb ran MiXCR on the 5' RACE reads and lists one entry per CDR3 protein. This sample has about 48,000 distinct CDR3 sequences; 5.3% occur once, and the top ten carry 8.5% to 14%. The sequenced sample was PBMCs, obtained at surgery. Source of these receptors: a male donor with early-stage non-small cell lung cancer. Each CDR3 is given with its conserved first and last residue. The order of the fields is V gene, clone size, D gene, J gene, CDR3 DNA, CDR3 protein. A D gene is named only where the DNA matches it firmly. Size tells how often a clone was seen (once, few, many) or the class of an expanded clone, and some rows leave it out.

v_gene: TRBV9
abundance: once
d_gene: .
j_gene: TRBJ2-5
CDR3nt: TGTGCCAGCAGCGTAGGTTCAGAGTACCAAGAGACCCAGTACTTC
CDR3aa: CASSVGSEYQETQYF

v_gene: TRBV7-2
abundance: many
d_gene: .
j_gene: TRBJ1-3
CDR3nt: TGTGCCAGCAGCTTAGCGCACCGTAGCTCTGGAAACACCATATATTTT
CDR3aa: CASSLAHRSSGNTIYF

v_gene: TRBV24-1
abundance: many
d_gene: .
j_gene: TRBJ1-5
CDR3nt: TGTGCCACCAGTGATTTGAACAGTGGACAGCCCCAGCATTTT
CDR3aa: CATSDLNSGQPQHF

v_gene: TRBV5-5
abundance: .
d_gene: .
j_gene: TRBJ2-2
CDR3nt: TGTGCCAGCAGCCCACCGACCCTGAGCACCGGGGAGCTGTTTTTT
CDR3aa: CASSPPTLSTGELFF

v_gene: TRBV29-1
abundance: many
d_gene: TRBD1
j_gene: TRBJ2-7
CDR3nt: TGCAGCGTGACCCCGGGACAGAGATACTACGAGCAGTACTTC
CDR3aa: CSVTPGQRYYEQYF

v_gene: TRBV3-1
abundance: many
d_gene: TRBD1
j_gene: TRBJ1-2
CDR3nt: TGTGCCAGCAGCCGTACAGGGGGCGCTGACTATGGCTACACCTTC
CDR3aa: CASSRTGGADYGYTF

v_gene: TRBV24-1
abundance: many
d_gene: .
j_gene: TRBJ2-1
CDR3nt: TGTGCCACCGGATACCCCCCCAGGGGTGAGCAGTTCTTC
CDR3aa: CATGYPPRGEQFF

v_gene: TRBV6-5
abundance: many
d_gene: .
j_gene: TRBJ2-5
CDR3nt: TGTGCCAGCAGTTTTGGCCCGAGAAAGACCCAGTACTTC
CDR3aa: CASSFGPRKTQYF

v_gene: TRBV6-2/TRBV6-3
abundance: few
d_gene: .
j_gene: TRBJ2-6
CDR3nt: TGTGCCAGCAGTTACTCCGGCTCTGGGGCCAACGTCCTGACTTTC
CDR3aa: CASSYSGSGANVLTF

v_gene: TRBV18
abundance: many
d_gene: .
j_gene: TRBJ1-1
CDR3nt: TGTGCCAGCTCACCAATCGAGATTGGGAACACTGAAGCTTTCTTT
CDR3aa: CASSPIEIGNTEAFF

v_gene: TRBV5-1
abundance: many
d_gene: .
j_gene: TRBJ2-5
CDR3nt: TGCGCCAGCAGCTCCCGGGAGACCCAGTACTTC
CDR3aa: CASSSRETQYF

v_gene: TRBV5-1
abundance: many
d_gene: .
j_gene: TRBJ2-2
CDR3nt: TGCGCCAGCAGCTTGGAGTTTAGGCGGAGGGGGAACACCGGGGAGCTGTTTTTT
CDR3aa: CASSLEFRRRGNTGELFF

v_gene: TRBV10-3
abundance: many
d_gene: TRBD1
j_gene: TRBJ1-2
CDR3nt: TGTGCCATCAGAACTGGACAGGTCGCTAACTATGGCTACACCTTC
CDR3aa: CAIRTGQVANYGYTF

v_gene: TRBV7-2
abundance: many
d_gene: TRBD2
j_gene: TRBJ2-2
CDR3nt: TGTGCCAGCAGCTTAAACGGGAGGGCCACCGGGGAGCTGTTTTTT
CDR3aa: CASSLNGRATGELFF

v_gene: TRBV28
abundance: many
d_gene: .
j_gene: TRBJ2-5
CDR3nt: TGTGCCAGCAGTACCCCTCCGGGATTGGAAGAGACCCAGTACTTC
CDR3aa: CASSTPPGLEETQYF

v_gene: TRBV12-3/TRBV12-4
abundance: .
d_gene: .
j_gene: TRBJ1-1
CDR3nt: TGTGCCAGCAGTCCCACAGGGACTAACACTGAAGCTTTCTTT
CDR3aa: CASSPTGTNTEAFF

v_gene: TRBV12-3/TRBV12-4
abundance: many
d_gene: TRBD2
j_gene: TRBJ2-1
CDR3nt: TGTGCCAGCAGCCGGGGCGGGGGGAGTGAGCAGTTCTTC
CDR3aa: CASSRGGGSEQFF

v_gene: TRBV5-1
abundance: many
d_gene: TRBD1
j_gene: TRBJ1-3
CDR3nt: TGCGCCAGCAGCCGGGGGACAGCTGGAAACACCATATATTTT
CDR3aa: CASSRGTAGNTIYF

v_gene: TRBV7-7
abundance: .
d_gene: TRBD2
j_gene: TRBJ2-5
CDR3nt: TGTGCCAGCAGCTCGGGTATTAGCGGGAGGCAAGAGACCCAGTACTTC
CDR3aa: CASSSGISGRQETQYF

v_gene: TRBV12-3/TRBV12-4
abundance: many
d_gene: TRBD1
j_gene: TRBJ1-1
CDR3nt: TGTGCCAGCACTCTTAGGACAGGGGGCCACTTTGAAGCTTTCTTT
CDR3aa: CASTLRTGGHFEAFF

v_gene: TRBV25-1
abundance: many
d_gene: .
j_gene: TRBJ2-1
CDR3nt: TGTGCCAGCAGTGAACGCACGGTGGCGGGTGGCGAGCAGTTCTTC
CDR3aa: CASSERTVAGGEQFF

v_gene: TRBV4-1
abundance: .
d_gene: .
j_gene: TRBJ2-3
CDR3nt: TGCGCCAGCACCGGCGGAAGCGGATTCACAGATACGCAGTATTTT
CDR3aa: CASTGGSGFTDTQYF

v_gene: TRBV5-1
abundance: .
d_gene: .
j_gene: TRBJ1-4
CDR3nt: TGCGCCAGCAGCTCATCCGGGACCGGGCTGGAGAAACTGTTTTTT
CDR3aa: CASSSSGTGLEKLFF

v_gene: TRBV27
abundance: many
d_gene: .
j_gene: TRBJ1-1
CDR3nt: TGTGCCAGCAGACCCCTGGACCTGAACACTGAAGCTTTCTTT
CDR3aa: CASRPLDLNTEAFF

v_gene: TRBV4-1
abundance: many
d_gene: .
j_gene: TRBJ2-2
CDR3nt: TGCGCCAGCAGCCAAGGCGGCACCGGGGAGCTGTTTTTT
CDR3aa: CASSQGGTGELFF

v_gene: TRBV5-8
abundance: many
d_gene: TRBD1
j_gene: TRBJ2-1
CDR3nt: TGTGCCAGCAGCGCCCGACAGGGAAGCTCCTACAATGAGCAGTTCTTC
CDR3aa: CASSARQGSSYNEQFF

v_gene: TRBV7-9
abundance: many
d_gene: TRBD1
j_gene: TRBJ1-2
CDR3nt: TGTGCCAGCAGCTTACCCCCGGACAGGGTCTATGGCTACACCTTC
CDR3aa: CASSLPPDRVYGYTF

v_gene: TRBV4-1
abundance: few
d_gene: .
j_gene: TRBJ1-6
CDR3nt: TGCGCCAGCAGCCTAGACTTCGACAGCCTGATAAATTCACCCCTCCACTTT
CDR3aa: CASSLDFDSLINSPLHF

v_gene: TRBV28
abundance: many
d_gene: .
j_gene: TRBJ2-3
CDR3nt: TGTGCCAGCGGATCCTCCACACCGAGCACAGATACGCAGTATTTT
CDR3aa: CASGSSTPSTDTQYF

v_gene: TRBV7-7
abundance: many
d_gene: .
j_gene: TRBJ2-5
CDR3nt: TGTGCTAGCAGCCCCGGGTGGGAGACCCAGTACTTC
CDR3aa: CASSPGWETQYF

v_gene: TRBV14
abundance: many
d_gene: TRBD2
j_gene: TRBJ2-2
CDR3nt: TGTGCCAGCAGCTTAGGACTAGCGTCCGGGGAGCTGTTTTTT
CDR3aa: CASSLGLASGELFF

v_gene: TRBV12-5
abundance: few
d_gene: .
j_gene: TRBJ2-5
CDR3nt: TGTGCTAGTGCCCTCACCGGGTCGGACAGTCAAGAGACCCAGTACTTC
CDR3aa: CASALTGSDSQETQYF

v_gene: TRBV20-1
abundance: many
d_gene: .
j_gene: TRBJ2-7
CDR3nt: TGCAGTGCTAGCTGGGACAACTACGAGCAGTACTTC
CDR3aa: CSASWDNYEQYF

v_gene: TRBV5-6
abundance: many
d_gene: .
j_gene: TRBJ2-5
CDR3nt: TGTGCCAGCAGCTTAATTCCTCAAGAGACCCAGTACTTC
CDR3aa: CASSLIPQETQYF

v_gene: TRBV29-1
abundance: many
d_gene: .
j_gene: TRBJ2-1
CDR3nt: TGCAGCGTTGAGGTACAGACAAATGAGCAGTTCTTC
CDR3aa: CSVEVQTNEQFF

v_gene: TRBV29-1
abundance: many
d_gene: .
j_gene: TRBJ1-5
CDR3nt: TGCAGCGTTAGTTCAGGGATGAATCAGCCCCAGCATTTT
CDR3aa: CSVSSGMNQPQHF

v_gene: TRBV19
abundance: .
d_gene: .
j_gene: TRBJ2-7
CDR3nt: TGTGCCAGTAGCCCAGGCCCCAAGTACGAGCAGTACTTC
CDR3aa: CASSPGPKYEQYF

v_gene: TRBV6-5
abundance: few
d_gene: TRBD2
j_gene: TRBJ2-5
CDR3nt: TGTGCCAGCAGTTACTCTACTAGCGGGATCGAGACCCAGTACTTC
CDR3aa: CASSYSTSGIETQYF

v_gene: TRBV6-5
abundance: many
d_gene: TRBD1
j_gene: TRBJ1-2
CDR3nt: TGTGCCAGCAGTCGGACAGGGCTAACTATTGGCTACACCTTC
CDR3aa: CASSRTGLTIGYTF

v_gene: TRBV7-8
abundance: many
d_gene: .
j_gene: TRBJ2-2
CDR3nt: TGTGCCAGCAGCTTAGGGACGTCGAACACCGGGGAGCTGTTTTTT
CDR3aa: CASSLGTSNTGELFF

v_gene: TRBV9
abundance: many
d_gene: .
j_gene: TRBJ2-5
CDR3nt: TGTGCCAGCAGCGTAGGGTCCCAACCACAAGAGACCCAGTACTTC
CDR3aa: CASSVGSQPQETQYF

v_gene: TRBV20-1
abundance: many
d_gene: TRBD1
j_gene: TRBJ2-5
CDR3nt: TGCAGTGCCTCGGCCCGGACAGGGATCGGGACCCAGTACTTC
CDR3aa: CSASARTGIGTQYF

v_gene: TRBV12-3/TRBV12-4
abundance: many
d_gene: TRBD1
j_gene: TRBJ2-7
CDR3nt: TGTGCCAGCAGACTTCACAGGGGGGCCTACGAGCAGTACTTC
CDR3aa: CASRLHRGAYEQYF

v_gene: TRBV2
abundance: many
d_gene: .
j_gene: TRBJ2-1
CDR3nt: TGTGCCAGCAGTGAGGAGGTTGTGGGAAATGAGCAGTTCTTC
CDR3aa: CASSEEVVGNEQFF

v_gene: TRBV11-2
abundance: .
d_gene: .
j_gene: TRBJ2-1
CDR3nt: TGTGCCAGCAGCCAAACCCCCGAGCAGTTCTTC
CDR3aa: CASSQTPEQFF

v_gene: TRBV5-1
abundance: few
d_gene: TRBD1
j_gene: TRBJ2-5
CDR3nt: TGCGCCAGCAGCGTGGGGGACAGGGCCCAAGAGACCCAGTACTTC
CDR3aa: CASSVGDRAQETQYF

v_gene: TRBV5-1
abundance: many
d_gene: TRBD2
j_gene: TRBJ2-7
CDR3nt: TGCGCCAGCAGCTTGGGAGGCGGGAGGGCGGAGGAGCAGTACTTC
CDR3aa: CASSLGGGRAEEQYF

v_gene: TRBV6-6
abundance: many
d_gene: .
j_gene: TRBJ1-1
CDR3nt: TGTGCCAGCAGAGAAGGGTTAGTATCCCCGCGTTTCACTGAAGCTTTCTTT
CDR3aa: CASREGLVSPRFTEAFF

v_gene: TRBV15
abundance: few
d_gene: .
j_gene: TRBJ2-5
CDR3nt: TGTGCCACCAGCAGAGCGGGAGACCAAGAGACCCAGTACTTC
CDR3aa: CATSRAGDQETQYF

v_gene: TRBV5-1
abundance: many
d_gene: TRBD2
j_gene: TRBJ2-7
CDR3nt: TGCGCCAGCAGCTCATCTAGCGGGAGAAACGAGCAGTACTTC
CDR3aa: CASSSSSGRNEQYF

v_gene: TRBV4-1
abundance: many
d_gene: .
j_gene: TRBJ2-7
CDR3nt: TGCGCCAGCAGCCAACAAGGGTCGGACGGGTACGAGCAGTACTTC
CDR3aa: CASSQQGSDGYEQYF

v_gene: TRBV6-5
abundance: many
d_gene: .
j_gene: TRBJ2-3
CDR3nt: TGTGCCAGCAGTTACCTCCCGACCACCCGGGGAGATACGCAGTATTTT
CDR3aa: CASSYLPTTRGDTQYF

v_gene: TRBV27
abundance: many
d_gene: TRBD2
j_gene: TRBJ2-3
CDR3nt: TGTGCCAGCAGTCCCGGGACTAGCGGATACCGAACAGATACGCAGTATTTT
CDR3aa: CASSPGTSGYRTDTQYF

v_gene: TRBV2
abundance: many
d_gene: .
j_gene: TRBJ1-5
CDR3nt: TGTGCCAGCAGTGAAGGGACTCTTGATCAGCCCCAGCATTTT
CDR3aa: CASSEGTLDQPQHF